The 30 T cell receptor beta chains reported below all come from one sample, sequenced in a study of cytomegalovirus exposure and HLA in healthy donors (TCRdb year 2017). Library preparation used the immunoSEQ multiplex PCR assay. A mixture of 60 forward primers for TCR Vbeta segments and 13 reverse primers for TCR Jbeta segments was used in the multiplex PCR. TCRdb took this table from immuneACCESS and kept in-frame rearrangements with V and J called. Such tables lack part of the clones; where checked against another copy, unresolved V genes explain under half of the gap, and the rest is unexplained. Recorded for this sample are some 170,000 clones; 65% to 85% of them occurred a single time. The ten largest account for around 6.7% of the sample. Sample: PBMCs. The receptor source for this set is a woman aged 25 to 45 in good health and CMV-seropositive.

Note on this clone: Additional DNA sequences in this sample encode the identical CDR3. The genes are TRBV11-2 and TRBJ2-3, with 7 bases that match TRBD2. Germline CDR1 is SGHAT and CDR2 is FQNNGV. The ends lost 1 base at V and 3 bases at J; junction bases unmatched: 1. The CDR3 runs to 14 residues. CDR3 nucleotide sequence: TGTGCCAGCAGCTTAGGGGGGGGAACAGATACGCAGTATTTT. Its protein product is CASSLGGGTDTQYF.

CDR3 sequence reads: CASSSTGAYNSPLHF. The CDR3, as DNA: TGTGCCAGCAGCTCCACAGGAGCATATAATTCACCCCTCCACTTT. This rearrangement joins TRBV5-4 to TRBJ1-6; possible D gene TRBD1, 5 bases. Trimming took off 3 bases at V and 4 bases at J, with 11 bases between the two ends. CDR3 size: 15 residues. Germline V CDR1 and CDR2: SGHNT, YYREEE (reference sequence).

The V call is TRBV5-4, the J call TRBJ2-3; 12 bases are a match to TRBD2. The germline CDR1 and CDR2 sequences are SGHNT and YYREEE (reference sequence). V was clipped by 4 bases and J by 2 bases; unmatched bases: 5. The CDR3 length is 16 residues. The CDR3: CASSSGLAGLTDTQYF. The CDR3 DNA reads TGTGCCAGCAGCAGCGGACTAGCGGGGCTCACAGATACGCAGTATTTT.

The gene calls are TRBV27 and TRBJ1-3; D remains unclear. Germline V lookup: CDR1 MNHEY, CDR2 SMNVEV (reference sequence). Trimming left V 5 bases short and J 1 base short, with 12 bases between. This CDR3 region has 15 residues. The CDR3 DNA is TGTGCCAGCAGTCTCCGCGGGCGGTCTGGAAACACCATATATTTT. Protein sequence: CASSLRGRSGNTIYF.

For the CDR3, the DNA is TGTGCCAGCAGCCGGACCTACGGGACACCCCCAGAGACCCAGTACTTC. Protein: CASSRTYGTPPETQYF. The chain couples TRBV4-2 to TRBJ2-5, with D tentatively TRBD1 (6 bases). The CDR3 extends over 16 amino acids. The V gene lost 4 bases and the J gene lost 4 bases, with 19 bases spanning the gap. Looked up from germline, CDR1 is LGHNA and CDR2 is YNFKEQ.

The genes are TRBV6-1 and TRBJ1-2; D unclear. Trimming took 3 bases from V and 7 from J, leaving 12 bases between them. CDR1 MNHNS and CDR2 SASEGT come from the germline V gene. This CDR3 has 13 residues. DNA for the CDR3: TGTGCCAGCAGTGAGAGGGAGTTAGGTGGCTACACCTTC. Protein sequence: CASSERELGGYTF.

V and J are TRBV4-1 and TRBJ2-7; tentatively, D is TRBD2 (6 bases). The germline V gene has CDR1 MGHRA and CDR2 YSYEKL. V gave up 4 bases and J gave up 3 bases, with 10 bases separating them. This CDR3 is 13 amino acids long. The CDR3: CASSPGLRYEQYF. The CDR3 DNA reads as TGCGCCAGCAGCCCGGGACTGCGCTACGAGCAGTACTTC.

The V gene is TRBV4-2, the J gene TRBJ1-1; TRBD1 is a possible D gene (5 bases). Germline values: CDR1 LGHNA, CDR2 YNFKEQ. This CDR3 is 14 amino acids long. The V end was cut by 2 bases, the J end by 4 bases, with 11 bases between. CDR3 nucleotides: TGTGCCAGCAGCCAAACAGGCTCTGCCACTGAAGCTTTCTTT. Translating it yields CASSQTGSATEAFF.

The count of this clone is one. This rearrangement joins TRBV12-5 to TRBJ2-2, with D possibly matching TRBD2 (6 bases). The CDR3 spans 17 residues. V was trimmed by 1 base and J by 0 bases, leaving 12 bases between them. Per germline, CDR1 LGHNT and CDR2 FRNRAP. The CDR3 loop reads CASGLGPGTPNTGELFF. The DNA of the CDR3 is TGTGCTAGTGGTTTGGGCCCCGGGACTCCGAACACCGGGGAGCTGTTTTTT.

The genes are TRBV28 and TRBJ2-7; TRBD1 is a possible D gene (6 bases). The CDR3 totals 15 residues. Germline lookup yields CDR1 MDHEN and CDR2 SYDVKM. V lost 5 bases and J lost 2, with 16 bases in between. The CDR3 nucleotides are TGTGCCAGCAGTCCTTCAGGGGTTCCTGCCTACGAGCAGTACTTC. It specifies CASSPSGVPAYEQYF.

This clone was observed a few times. The gene calls are TRBV19 and TRBJ1-1; 9 nucleotides line up with TRBD1. The CDR3 has 18 residues. Germline lookup yields CDR1 LNHDA and CDR2 SQIVND (reference sequence). With V trimmed by 3 bases and J by 3 bases, 14 bases remained unmatched. CDR3 DNA: TGTGCCAGTAGTATTGGACGAACAGGGGGCGGGGGAGACACTGAAGCTTTCTTT. Translation gives CASSIGRTGGGGDTEAFF.

This clone was seen only a few times. The genes are TRBV5-1 and TRBJ2-2; no definite D call. The V end lost 3 bases, the J end lost 1 base, and 13 bases lay between the germline ends. There are 16 residues in the CDR3. Per the germline V gene, CDR1 is SGHRS and CDR2 is YFSETQ. CDR3 DNA: TGCGCCAGCAGCTACAGCCCTCAGAGGAACACCGGGGAGCTGTTTTTT. It encodes CASSYSPQRNTGELFF.

The chain is built from TRBV12-2 and TRBJ2-7; the table's D call of TRBD1 was not tested on the DNA. TRBV12-2 is assigned pseudogene status. The CDR3 totals 16 residues. The CDR3 DNA follows: TGTGCAAGTCGCTTAGTACCAGGGAACCAGTCCTACGAGCAGTACTTC. Its protein is CASRLVPGNQSYEQYF.

This rearrangement joins TRBV6-1 to TRBJ1-2, with D perhaps TRBD1 (6 bases). This CDR3 region has 15 residues. Germline V gives CDR1 MNHNS, CDR2 SASEGT. The DNA for the CDR3 is TGTGGAGGTTTTGGGGGCCCCCCACCTAACTATGGCTACACCTTC. As protein: CGGFGGPPPNYGYTF.

The rearrangement links TRBV5-1 to TRBJ1-2; D call uncertain. This CDR3 spans 14 amino acids. V lost 4 bases and J 4 bases, leaving 14 bases between the germline ends. Germline CDR1 and CDR2: SGHRS and YFSETQ. The CDR3 bases are TGCGCCAGCAGCACCAACGCCGGGTTCTATGGCTACACCTTC. As protein: CASSTNAGFYGYTF.

The CDR3 DNA reads TGTGCCAGCAGCTTAGGAACTTCCATCCCTGAAGCTTTCTTT. Protein product: CASSLGTSIPEAFF. J is TRBJ1-1 and V is TRBV7-2; no clear D gene. Trimming removed 1 base from V and 6 bases from J, with 12 bases in between. Germline assignment: CDR1 SGHTA and CDR2 FQGNSA. The CDR3 covers 14 residues.

This sequence joins TRBV27 and TRBJ2-7, with 7 bases that match TRBD1. In germline, CDR1 is MNHEY, CDR2 SMNVEV (reference sequence). Germline trimming cut 4 bases from V and 3 bases from J; bases unmatched to any gene: 12. The length of the CDR3 is 16 residues. The CDR3 is CASSSALRDRNYEQYF. The CDR3 DNA reads TGTGCCAGCAGTTCCGCCCTCCGGGACAGAAACTACGAGCAGTACTTC.

The chain recombines TRBV7-8 with TRBJ1-1; a weak D match, TRBD1 (5 bases). The CDR3 runs to 15 residues. Germline lookup yields CDR1 SGHVS and CDR2 FQNEAQ. The germline V and J ends were trimmed by 3 bases and 6 bases, with 17 bases remaining between them. CDR3 in DNA: TGTGCCAGCAGCTTGGGCCGTCTCGGGGGACCTGAAGCTTTCTTT. Residues: CASSLGRLGGPEAFF. The whole variable domain, filled in from reference TRBV7-8 and TRBJ1-1, reads GAGVSQSPRYKVAKRGQDVALRCDPISGHVSLFWYQQALGQGPEFLTYFQNEAQLDKSGLPSDRFFAERPEGSVSTLKIQRTQQEDSAVYLCASSLGRLGGPEAFFGQGTRLTVV.

V gene TRBV5-4 combines with J gene TRBJ1-6; 8 nucleotides line up with TRBD1. Germline V gene data show CDR1 as SGHNT and CDR2 as YYREEE (reference sequence). Trimming cost V 3 bases and J 8 bases; bases outside gene matches: 7. The CDR3 is 15 residues long. The DNA of the CDR3 is TGTGCCAGCAGCTATAAAGGACAGGGTCATTCACCCCTCCACTTT. Its protein is CASSYKGQGHSPLHF.

The chain recombines TRBV7-2 with TRBJ2-2, with no clear D. The germline V gene has CDR1 SGHTA and CDR2 FQGNSA. The CDR3 has 14 residues. Trimming stripped 1 base from V and 5 bases from J, with 8 bases between. The CDR3 loop reads CASSLELSTGELFF. CDR3 nucleotides: TGTGCCAGCAGCTTAGAATTGTCTACCGGGGAGCTGTTTTTT.

V usage is TRBV18 and J usage is TRBJ2-7; 9 nucleotides align to TRBD1. After removal of 6 bases from V and 4 bases from J, the junction contained 10 bases not matched to a gene. CDR3 length: 15 amino acids. CDR1 is KGHSH, CDR2 LQKENI, per germline. The CDR3 DNA sequence: TGTGCCAGCTCCTTGCAGGACAGGGGCAGATACGAGCAGTACTTC. It codes for CASSLQDRGRYEQYF. The full variable domain, completed using reference TRBV18 and TRBJ2-7, is NAGVMQNPRHLVRRRGQEARLRCSPMKGHSHVYWYRQLPEEGLKFMVYLQKENIIDESGMPKERFSAEFPKEGPSILRIQQVVRGDSAAYFCASSLQDRGRYEQYFGPGTRLTVT.

This clone was picked up a small number of times. The chain uses TRBV27 and TRBJ1-5; TRBD1 agrees at 9 bases. Germline CDR1 is MNHEY and CDR2 is SMNVEV (reference sequence). This CDR3 is 16 amino acids long. Losses at the gene ends were 4 bases for V and 1 base for J; bases not matched to a gene: 5. CDR3 DNA: TGTGCCAGCAGTTCAGGGACAGGGCGAAGCAATCAGCCCCAGCATTTT. Its translation: CASSSGTGRSNQPQHF.

CDR3 protein: CASSLARGLDTQYF. DNA for the CDR3: TGTGCCAGCAGCTTAGCCAGGGGGCTGGATACGCAGTATTTT. J is TRBJ2-3 and V is TRBV7-9, with TRBD1 matching 8 bases. Trimming removed 0 bases from V and 6 bases from J; junction bases left unmatched: 2. This CDR3 spans 14 amino acids. The germline CDR1 and CDR2 sequences are SEHNR and FQNEAQ (reference sequence).

The J gene is TRBJ2-7, the V gene TRBV11-2; D possibly corresponds to TRBD1 (5 bases). The CDR3 loop spans 13 amino acids. The germline V gene has CDR1 SGHAT and CDR2 FQNNGV. V lost 0 bases, J lost 4 bases, and 7 bases lay in between. CDR3 in DNA: TGTGCCAGCAGCTTAGAGGCAGGGTACGAGCAGTACTTC. Protein: CASSLEAGYEQYF.

As DNA, the CDR3 is TGCAGTGCCCCCTCGTTGAACATTCAGTACTTC. Translating gives CSAPSLNIQYF. This sequence joins TRBV20-1 and TRBJ2-4; D remains unclear. Per the germline V gene, CDR1 is DFQATT and CDR2 is SNEGSKA (reference sequence). The CDR3 sequence is 11 residues long. Trimming cost V 6 bases and J 7 bases, with 10 bases left between them.

J is TRBJ1-3 and V is TRBV30, with D perhaps matching TRBD1 (6 bases). The CDR3 spans 15 residues. Germline V gene data show CDR1 as GTSNPN and CDR2 as SVGIG (reference sequence). V was pared by 3 bases and J by 1 base, with 13 bases between. This CDR3 is CAWRWGGASGNTIYF. CDR3 coding DNA: TGTGCCTGGAGGTGGGGGGGGGCGTCTGGAAACACCATATATTTT.

The rearrangement links TRBV14 to TRBJ2-4; 7 bases line up with TRBD1. This CDR3 has 20 residues. The V gene's germline CDR1 is SGHDN and CDR2 FVKESK. J was trimmed by 0 bases and V by 5 bases; bases with no gene match: 19. In DNA form, the CDR3 reads TGTGCCAGCAGCTCACAAACGCCGAGACAGGGTCTTCTAGCCAAAAACATTCAGTACTTC. Encoded protein: CASSSQTPRQGLLAKNIQYF.

The V gene is TRBV7-2, the J gene TRBJ2-3; D uncertain. CDR3 length: 16 amino acids. V dropped 0 bases and J dropped 1 base, with 11 bases sitting between them. Germline CDR1 and CDR2: SGHTA and FQGNSA. The CDR3 sequence: CASSLALSPRTDTQYF. CDR3 DNA sequence: TGTGCCAGCAGCTTAGCCTTAAGCCCCCGCACAGATACGCAGTATTTT.

The V call is TRBV10-3, the J call TRBJ2-7; 10 bases map to TRBD1. In germline, CDR1 is ENHRY, CDR2 SYGVKD. This CDR3 comprises 14 residues. The trim removed 6 bases at V and 2 bases at J, leaving 4 bases unmatched. The CDR3 coding sequence is TGTGCCATCAGACCGGGACAGGGGACCTACGAGCAGTACTTC. The encoded protein is CAIRPGQGTYEQYF.

The genes are TRBV5-1 and TRBJ2-2; a possible D gene is TRBD1 (5 bases). Germline V gives CDR1 SGHRS, CDR2 YFSETQ. The V end was cut by 9 bases, the J end by 0 bases, with 21 bases between. The CDR3 has 17 amino acids. CDR3 region: CATPALRGTANTGELFF. CDR3 nucleotides: TGCGCCACCCCGGCCTTAAGGGGCACCGCGAACACCGGGGAGCTGTTTTTT.